A single sample is the source of the 15 T cell receptor beta chains below, sequenced in a study of blood T cells in healthy people across ages. A second roughly 6 to 12 cycle PCR used barcoded and J-beta primers. TCRdb recomputed calls from the 5' RACE reads with MiXCR, one row per CDR3 protein. The sample lists about 1.4 million distinct CDR3 sequences; approximately 59% were seen once. The sample taken for sequencing was blood. These receptors all stem from a man between 18 and 35 years old in good health.

This clonotype came up once. The chain carries TRBV18 and TRBJ2-7, with unresolved D. V was clipped by 1 base and J by 0 bases, with 10 bases between them. The germline V gene has CDR1 KGHSH and CDR2 LQKENI. The CDR3 runs to 15 residues. The chain's CDR3 is CASSPLSIHSYEQYF. Here the CDR3 DNA reads TGTGCCAGCTCACCACTTTCGATCCACTCCTACGAGCAGTACTTC.

The V call is TRBV20-1, the J call TRBJ1-2; TRBD1 matches 9 bases. The CDR3 sequence is 16 residues long. V dropped 0 bases and J dropped 7; count of bases not matched to a gene: 12. CDR1 and CDR2 (germline): DFQATT, SNEGSKA (reference sequence). The CDR3: CSARDIWDRERSGYTF. The CDR3 nucleotides are TGCAGTGCTAGAGATATTTGGGACAGGGAAAGGAGTGGCTACACCTTC.

This chain connects TRBV20-1 to TRBJ2-4, with TRBD2 matching 7 bases. Germline values: CDR1 DFQATT, CDR2 SNEGSKA (reference sequence). V shed 3 bases, J shed 12 bases, and the junction held 5 bases outside the gene matches. CDR3 size: 11 residues. Written as DNA, the CDR3 is TGCAGTGCTAGTTCCGGGAGGCCTCAGTACTTC. It translates to CSASSGRPQYF.

The chain is built from TRBV27 and TRBJ2-6; D gene uncertain. Germline V gene data show CDR1 as MNHEY and CDR2 as SMNVEV (reference sequence). Trimming stripped 3 bases from V and 2 bases from J, with 5 bases between. This CDR3 contains 14 residues. The CDR3 loop reads CASSFSTGANVLTF. The CDR3 DNA sequence: TGTGCCAGCAGTTTCTCGACTGGGGCCAACGTCCTGACTTTC.

The J gene is TRBJ2-3, the V gene TRBV28; D not certain. In germline, CDR1 is MDHEN, CDR2 SYDVKM. Trimming stripped 6 bases from V and 6 bases from J, with 19 bases between. The CDR3 consists of 15 residues. DNA for the CDR3: TGTGCCAGCAGCCGCCCCTTTTGGGATCTGGATACGCAGTATTTT. This encodes CASSRPFWDLDTQYF. The full variable domain, in which reference TRBV28 and TRBJ2-3 provide the parts outside the CDR3, is DVKVTQSSRYLVKRTGEKVFLECVQDMDHENMFWYRQDPGLGLRLIYFSYDVKMKEKGDIPEGYSVSREKKERFSLILESASTNQTSMYLCASSRPFWDLDTQYFGPGTRLTVL.

This clonotype showed up just once. The chain links TRBV6-2 or TRBV6-3 to TRBJ2-7, with 9 nucleotides matching TRBD2. This CDR3 is built from 15 residues. The germline V gene has CDR1 MNHEY and CDR2 SVGEGT. V was pared by 11 bases and J by 1 base, with 12 bases of the junction left unmatched. As DNA, the CDR3 is TGTGCCCACTCCCCCCTAGCGGGACGATCCTACGAGCAGTACTTC. It translates to CAHSPLAGRSYEQYF.

Here the CDR3 DNA reads TGTGCCAGCAGCCAAAATAACAGGGGCTACGAGCAGTACTTC. Translated: CASSQNNRGYEQYF. This rearrangement joins TRBV3-1 to TRBJ2-5, with TRBD1 matching over 7 bases. The J call may be wrong; the DNA end is better matched by TRBJ2-7. The CDR3 has 14 amino acids. Looked up from germline, CDR1 is LGHDT and CDR2 is YNNKEL (reference sequence).

The table lists this clonotype with a count of one. The gene calls are TRBV20-1 and TRBJ1-5; 8 bases align to TRBD1. This CDR3 is built from 13 residues. From germline, CDR1 is DFQATT and CDR2 SNEGSKA (reference sequence). V shed 4 bases, J shed 4 bases, and the junction held 3 bases outside the gene matches. The CDR3 protein is CSATGTGNQPQHF. CDR3 bases: TGCAGTGCTACCGGGACAGGAAATCAGCCCCAGCATTTT.

The rearrangement links TRBV29-1 to TRBJ2-3; TRBD2 agrees at 7 bases. The CDR3 runs 15 residues. V dropped 3 bases and J dropped 6; count of bases not matched to a gene: 12. Germline CDR1 SQVTM, CDR2 ANQGSEA. The CDR3 region is CSVDHSGSGFDTQYF. The CDR3, as DNA: TGCAGCGTTGATCATAGCGGGTCCGGTTTTGATACGCAGTATTTT.

This clonotype was seen a few times. The V gene is TRBV7-9, the J gene TRBJ2-1; TRBD1 aligns across 9 bases. V lost 4 bases and J lost 10; bases outside the gene matches: 8. There are 14 residues in the CDR3. CDR1 is SEHNR, CDR2 FQNEAQ, per germline (reference sequence). In DNA form, the CDR3 reads TGTGCCAGCAGCTCTTGGGACAGGGAGGGGGAGCAGTTCTTC. This sequence encodes CASSSWDREGEQFF.

The CDR3 DNA sequence: TGTGCCAGCAGCCGGCCTCGATCAGCGGGAGACGAGCAGTACTTC. Amino acid sequence: CASSRPRSAGDEQYF. V gene TRBV7-9 combines with J gene TRBJ2-7; 8 nucleotides agree with TRBD2. Trimming took 5 bases from V and 5 from J; bases not matched to a gene: 11. The CDR3 is 15 residues long. CDR1 is SEHNR, CDR2 FQNEAQ, per germline (reference sequence).

This chain joins TRBV20-1 and TRBJ1-4; 7 bases are a match to TRBD1. CDR1 is DFQATT, CDR2 SNEGSKA, per germline (reference sequence). CDR3 length: 15 residues. The V segment lost 0 bases and the J segment 8 bases; nucleotides outside the gene matches: 9. The CDR3 protein is CSARDLRGLGEKLFF. As DNA, the CDR3 is TGCAGTGCTAGAGATCTTAGGGGGCTCGGGGAAAAACTGTTTTTT.

The V gene is TRBV5-1, the J gene TRBJ2-7, with 7 bases that match TRBD2. This CDR3 has 15 amino acids. Germline CDR1 is SGHRS and CDR2 is YFSETQ. With 0 bases clipped from V and 3 bases from J, the junction kept 6 bases outside the gene matches. The CDR3 nucleotides are TGCGCCAGCAGCTTGGACAGTGGACTAGTCTACGAGCAGTACTTC. Protein product: CASSLDSGLVYEQYF.

This clonotype was observed a handful of times. This sequence joins TRBV3-1 and TRBJ2-1, with no clear D. CDR3 length equals 14 residues. CDR1 is LGHDT, CDR2 YNNKEL, per germline (reference sequence). V lost 4 bases to trimming and J lost 5 bases, with 12 bases between them. The CDR3 DNA reads as TGTGCCAGCAGCCCCCTGGCGGATCACAATGAGCAGTTCTTC. Its protein is CASSPLADHNEQFF.

The chain has TRBV25-1 and TRBJ1-1, with a tentative D call TRBD1 (5 bases). Germline values: CDR1 MGHDK, CDR2 SYGVNS. This CDR3 is built from 14 residues. With 7 bases removed from V and 2 bases from J, the gap between germline ends came to 14 bases. CDR3 in DNA: TGTGCCAGCACCCCGGGGCAGTTAAACACTGAAGCTTTCTTT. This sequence encodes CASTPGQLNTEAFF.